This TCR beta chain was captured in a study of identical twins. Study-wide results and caveats: Where beta out-of-frame sequences were concerned, excess twin sharing was weaker.

Concerning this clonotype: The antigen is undetermined.

Through template switching, a universal primer site was introduced, and the cDNA contained unique molecular identifiers. TCRdb reprocessed the 5' RACE reads with MiXCR, giving one entry per CDR3 protein. The top ten clones hold roughly 7% of a sample with over 250,000 distinct CDR3 sequences, roughly 8.6% of them seen once. The germline V gene encodes CDR1 SGHTA and CDR2 FQGTGA. CDR3 length equals 12 residues. Trimming stripped 2 bases from V and 4 bases from J, with 5 bases between. These records were also assigned to another study, of yellow fever vaccine responses in identical twins.

This TCR came from a woman younger than 30 in good health. The specimen sequenced was CD8+ T cells sorted from blood. The gene calls are TRBV7-3 and TRBJ1-1; no definite D call. For the CDR3, the DNA is TGTGCCAGCAGCTTATCGGGCACTGAAGCTTTCTTT. Its translation: CASSLSGTEAFF.